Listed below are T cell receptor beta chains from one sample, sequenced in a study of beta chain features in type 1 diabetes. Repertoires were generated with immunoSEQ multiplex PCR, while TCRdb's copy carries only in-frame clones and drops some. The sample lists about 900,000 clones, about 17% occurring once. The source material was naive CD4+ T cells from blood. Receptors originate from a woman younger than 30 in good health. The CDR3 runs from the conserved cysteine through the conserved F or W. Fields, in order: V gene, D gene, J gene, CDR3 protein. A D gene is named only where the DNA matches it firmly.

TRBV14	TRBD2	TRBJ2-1	CASSQFSSGRAFNEQFF
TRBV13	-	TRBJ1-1	CASSLLDFGFTEAFF
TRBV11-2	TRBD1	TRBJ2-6	CASSRRTGAGANVLTF
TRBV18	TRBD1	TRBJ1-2	CASSLQTGTAPYGYTF
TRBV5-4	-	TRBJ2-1	CASSFGPSSYNEQFF
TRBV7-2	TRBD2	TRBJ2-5	CASSLAGGRGRETQYF
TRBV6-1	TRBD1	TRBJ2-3	CASNYRGRTDTQYF
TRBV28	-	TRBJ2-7	CASSSGAGYEQYF
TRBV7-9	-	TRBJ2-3	CASSLVGTDTQYF
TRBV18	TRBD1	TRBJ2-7	CASSRDRLYEQYF